The text below deals with one TCR beta chain. Enrolled through a virtual design, the participants were between roughly 18 and 90 years of age and came from 24 US areas. Cohorts were based on clinical histories the participants reported. This record comes from a study of blood T cell repertoires in COVID-19. The protocol was immunoSEQ multiplex PCR, while the TCRdb copy is restricted to in-frame clones and leaves out a portion. The sample shows around 240,000 clones, about 84% of them seen only once. Trimming removed 4 bases from V and 8 bases from J, with 12 bases in between. Looked up from germline, CDR1 is LNHDA and CDR2 is SQIVND (reference sequence). The CDR3 contains 14 residues.

This receptor was obtained from a woman in her forties or fifties who had recovered from COVID-19. Sequenced: PBMCs or T cells enriched from blood (not recorded which). The V and J genes are TRBV19 and TRBJ1-6; TRBD1 is a possible D gene (5 bases). CDR3 DNA sequence: TGTGCCAGTAGTAAGGGACCGGGGGATTCACCCCTCCACTTT. Its protein is CASSKGPGDSPLHF.